These 5 T cell receptor beta chains share one sample of origin, sequenced in a study of T cell responses to AZD1222 COVID-19 vaccine. Some clones are missing from TCRdb's copy, which holds only in-frame ones; the method was immunoSEQ multiplex PCR. Of approximately 130,000 clones in the sample, approximately 94% were seen once. The sample was peripheral blood, taken on day 0 of AZD1222 vaccination. These receptors originate from an adult in good health.

The J gene is TRBJ1-2, the V gene TRBV12-3 or TRBV12-4, with a possible D match to TRBD1 (5 bases). Between the trimmed V and J ends, which lost 4 bases and 7 bases, there was a span of 13 bases. The CDR3 loop spans 13 amino acids. As DNA, the CDR3 is TGTGCCAGCAGTTCGGGCCTGAGGGGTGGCTACACCTTC. It translates to CASSSGLRGGYTF.

The chain uses TRBV10-3 and TRBJ2-3; TRBD1 matches at 12 bases. The CDR3 runs 16 residues. Germline V gene lookup returns CDR1 ENHRY and CDR2 SYGVKD. V lost 4 bases and J lost 7; bases outside the gene matches: 9. The CDR3 loop reads CAISAPGQGASYTQYF. The CDR3 DNA is TGTGCCATCAGTGCTCCGGGACAGGGGGCGTCATATACGCAGTATTTT.

V gene TRBV6-5 combines with J gene TRBJ1-2, with TRBD1 as a possible D gene (5 bases). CDR3 length: 14 residues. Looked up from germline, CDR1 is MNHEY and CDR2 is SVGAGI. V was trimmed by 8 bases and J by 4 bases, leaving 17 bases between them. CDR3 loop: CASAGTEFFYGYTF. Here the CDR3 DNA reads TGTGCCAGCGCCGGGACGGAATTCTTCTATGGCTACACCTTC.

The CDR3 DNA reads as TGTGCCAGCAAGATGGCAGGGTTAGCTAACTATGGCTACACCTTC. This gives the protein CASKMAGLANYGYTF. J is TRBJ1-2 and V is TRBV6-5, with a tentative D call TRBD1 (5 bases). The length of the CDR3 is 15 residues. V was clipped by 7 bases and J by 0 bases, with 15 bases between them. In germline, CDR1 is MNHEY, CDR2 SVGAGI.

The genes are TRBV5-6 and TRBJ2-3; D is ambiguous. The CDR3 sequence is 14 residues long. Per the germline V gene, CDR1 is SGHDT and CDR2 is YYEEEE. The V end was cut by 3 bases, the J end by 0 bases, with 8 bases between. The CDR3 loop reads CASSSGLSTDTQYF. CDR3 DNA sequence: TGTGCCAGCAGCTCCGGGCTCAGCACAGATACGCAGTATTTT.